This T cell receptor beta chain is from a study of control samples from healthy donors and cancer patients. TCRdb's table, derived via immunoSEQ multiplex PCR, lists solely in-frame clones and lacks some. This sample yields 100,000 to 150,000 clones, of which almost 95% are seen a single time; roughly 0.54% belongs to the top ten. Germline V gene data show CDR1 as KGHSH and CDR2 as LQKENI. With 0 bases removed from V and 4 bases from J, the gap between germline ends came to 12 bases. The CDR3 has 15 residues. This chain connects TRBV18 to TRBJ1-1; D possibly corresponds to TRBD1 (5 bases). This TCR came from a man older than 75 with head and neck cancer. The sequenced sample was PBMCs. The CDR3 reads CASSPPNRPSTEAFF. The CDR3 DNA reads TGTGCCAGCTCACCACCGAACAGGCCGAGCACTGAAGCTTTCTTT.